This entry describes one TCR beta chain. This entry belongs to a study of blood T cell repertoires in COVID-19. Turning to the study itself: In each case, the material was cDNA or gDNA derived from T cells, B-cell-depleted T cells, or PBMCs.

V was clipped by 6 bases and J by 4 bases; unmatched bases: 14. CDR1 MDHEN and CDR2 SYDVKM come from the germline V gene. The CDR3 covers 17 residues. Under the authors' procedure: Researchers report that nucleated cell counts were estimated from reference gene primer amplification. Assay used: immunoSEQ multiplex PCR; TCRdb lists only in-frame clones, some missing. Clonal size and the V and J genes are those of that table, whereas D and trimming came from the DNA. Among 200,000 to 250,000 clones listed, 65% to 90% were seen once. This chain uses TRBV28 with TRBJ1-4; 7 bases agree with TRBD1. The sequenced sample consisted of peripheral blood. The sequence came from a woman aged 80 or older with active or convalescent COVID-19. In nucleotides, the CDR3 is TGTGCCAGCAGACCTCCGGTGAGCAGGGGGATTAATGAAAAACTGTTTTTT. As protein: CASRPPVSRGINEKLFF.